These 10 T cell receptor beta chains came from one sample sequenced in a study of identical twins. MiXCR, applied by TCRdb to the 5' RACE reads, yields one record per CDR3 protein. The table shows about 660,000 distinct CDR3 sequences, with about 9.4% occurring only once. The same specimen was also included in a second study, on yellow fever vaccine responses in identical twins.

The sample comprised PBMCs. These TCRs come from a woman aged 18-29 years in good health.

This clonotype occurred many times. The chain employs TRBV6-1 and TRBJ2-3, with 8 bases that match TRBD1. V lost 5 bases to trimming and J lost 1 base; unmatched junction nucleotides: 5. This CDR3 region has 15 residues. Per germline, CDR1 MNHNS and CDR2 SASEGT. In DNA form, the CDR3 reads TGTGCCAGCAGTATGCCGGGACAGGGCACAGATACGCAGTATTTT. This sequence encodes CASSMPGQGTDTQYF.

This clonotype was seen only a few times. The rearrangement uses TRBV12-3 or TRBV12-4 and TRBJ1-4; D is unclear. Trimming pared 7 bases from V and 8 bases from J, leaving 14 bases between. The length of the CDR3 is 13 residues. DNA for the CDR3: TGTGCCAGCACGGTCCCCGGGTGGGAAAAACTGTTTTTT. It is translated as CASTVPGWEKLFF.

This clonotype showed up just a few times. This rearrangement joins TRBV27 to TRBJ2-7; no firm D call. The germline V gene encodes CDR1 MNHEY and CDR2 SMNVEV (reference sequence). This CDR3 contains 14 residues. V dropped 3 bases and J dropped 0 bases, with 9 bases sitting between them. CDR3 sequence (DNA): TGTGCCAGCAGTTTGGCGGAAAGCTCCTACGAGCAGTACTTC. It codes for CASSLAESSYEQYF.

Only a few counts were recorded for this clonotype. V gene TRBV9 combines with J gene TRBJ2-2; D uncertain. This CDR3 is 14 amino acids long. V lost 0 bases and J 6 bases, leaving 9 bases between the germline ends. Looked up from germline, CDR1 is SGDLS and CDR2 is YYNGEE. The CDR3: CASSVGGDSGELFF. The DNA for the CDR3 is TGTGCCAGCAGCGTAGGGGGTGATTCCGGGGAGCTGTTTTTT.

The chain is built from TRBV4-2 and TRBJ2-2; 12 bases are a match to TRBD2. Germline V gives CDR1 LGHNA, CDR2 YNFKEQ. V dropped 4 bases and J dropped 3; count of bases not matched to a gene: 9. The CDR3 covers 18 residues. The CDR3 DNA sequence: TGTGCCAGCAGCCGCACGCAGCGACTAGCGGGAGACACCGGGGAGCTGTTTTTT. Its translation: CASSRTQRLAGDTGELFF.

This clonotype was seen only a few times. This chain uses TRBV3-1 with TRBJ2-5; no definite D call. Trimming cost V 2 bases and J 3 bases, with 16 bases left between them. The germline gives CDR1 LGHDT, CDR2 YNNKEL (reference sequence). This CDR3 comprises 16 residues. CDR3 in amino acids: CASSQHSGFGEETQYF. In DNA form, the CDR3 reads TGTGCCAGCAGCCAACACTCCGGGTTCGGAGAAGAGACCCAGTACTTC.

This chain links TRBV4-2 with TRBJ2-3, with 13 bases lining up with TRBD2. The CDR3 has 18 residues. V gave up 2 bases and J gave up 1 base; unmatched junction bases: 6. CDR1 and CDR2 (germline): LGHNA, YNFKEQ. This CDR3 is CASSQRGGLAGGTDTQYF. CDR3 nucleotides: TGTGCCAGCAGCCAAAGGGGCGGACTAGCGGGGGGCACAGATACGCAGTATTTT.

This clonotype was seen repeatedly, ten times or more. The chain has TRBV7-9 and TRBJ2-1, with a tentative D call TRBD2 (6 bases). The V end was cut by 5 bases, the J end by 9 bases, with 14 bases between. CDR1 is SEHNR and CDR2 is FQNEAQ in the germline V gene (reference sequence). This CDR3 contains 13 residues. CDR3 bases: TGTGCCAGCAGCCCACGGGAGATGGTTGAGCAGTTCTTC. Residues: CASSPREMVEQFF. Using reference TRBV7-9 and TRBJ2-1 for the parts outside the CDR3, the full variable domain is DTGVSQNPRHKITKRGQNVTFRCDPISEHNRLYWYRQTLGQGPEFLTYFQNEAQLEKSRLLSDRFSAERPKGSFSTLEIQRTEQGDSAMYLCASSPREMVEQFFGPGTRLTVL.

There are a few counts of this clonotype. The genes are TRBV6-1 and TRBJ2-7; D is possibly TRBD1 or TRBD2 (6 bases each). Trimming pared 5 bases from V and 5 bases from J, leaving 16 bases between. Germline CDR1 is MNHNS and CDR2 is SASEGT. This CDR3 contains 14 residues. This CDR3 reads CASSRYGGDNEQYF. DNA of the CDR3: TGTGCCAGCAGTCGGTATGGAGGGGACAACGAGCAGTACTTC.

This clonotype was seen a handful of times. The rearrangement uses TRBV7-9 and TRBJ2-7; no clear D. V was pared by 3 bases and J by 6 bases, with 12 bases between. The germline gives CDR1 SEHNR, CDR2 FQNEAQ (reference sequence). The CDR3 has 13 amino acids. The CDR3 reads CASSFGFLGEQYF. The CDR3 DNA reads TGTGCCAGCAGCTTTGGGTTTCTGGGCGAGCAGTACTTC.